This passage covers 17 T cell receptor beta chains from one sample sequenced in a study of long-term antiretroviral therapy in people with HIV. Running of the v3.0 immunoSEQ assay took place at survey level. The method was immunoSEQ multiplex PCR; TCRdb's version includes in-frame clones alone and lacks a portion of them. This sample has 5,000 to 8,000 clones, with about three quarters found just once. The source was unsorted PBMCs, collected 0.5 years before starting antiretroviral therapy. The receptors were sampled from a man in his forties with HIV.

CDR3: CASSTPRDRAGYTEAFF. For the CDR3, the DNA is TGTGCCAGCAGCACCCCAAGGGACAGGGCGGGGTATACTGAAGCTTTCTTT. The chain has TRBV2 and TRBJ1-1, with 9 bases identical to TRBD1. From germline, CDR1 is SNHLY and CDR2 FYNNEI. V shed 6 bases and J 5 bases; nucleotides not matched to a gene: 16. The CDR3 runs to 17 residues.

The chain employs TRBV15 and TRBJ2-5; D is undetermined. CDR3 length: 12 residues. The V gene lost 0 bases and the J gene lost 5 bases, with 4 bases spanning the gap. Germline V gene lookup returns CDR1 LNHNV and CDR2 YYDKDF (reference sequence). The CDR3 sequence: CATSRDLETQYF. CDR3 nucleotides: TGTGCCACCAGCAGAGATCTTGAGACCCAGTACTTC.

The chain has TRBV15 and TRBJ1-4; D is ambiguous. This CDR3 spans 14 amino acids. V was pared by 5 bases and J by 0 bases, with 7 bases between. Germline V gene data show CDR1 as LNHNV and CDR2 as YYDKDF (reference sequence). CDR3 bases: TGTGCCACCAGCCGTCGAGCAACTAATGAAAAACTGTTTTTT. This sequence encodes CATSRRATNEKLFF.

The chain joins TRBV6-5 to TRBJ1-1; D is undetermined. V shed 4 bases and J shed 3 bases, with 12 bases lying between them. The germline V gene encodes CDR1 MNHEY and CDR2 SVGAGI. The CDR3 is made up of 14 amino acids. In nucleotides, the CDR3 is TGTGCCAGCAGTTCCTTGGGCAGAGACACTGAAGCTTTCTTT. Translating gives CASSSLGRDTEAFF.

This clone was counted between two and nine times. The rearrangement uses TRBV5-4 and TRBJ1-6; D gene unclear. This CDR3 contains 14 residues. V dropped 4 bases and J dropped 4 bases, with 9 bases sitting between them. In germline, CDR1 is SGHNT, CDR2 YYREEE (reference sequence). As DNA, the CDR3 is TGTGCCAGCAGCGACCGGGATTATAATTCACCCCTCCACTTT. This sequence encodes CASSDRDYNSPLHF. The complete variable domain, with remaining parts taken from reference TRBV5-4 and TRBJ1-6, reads ETGVTQSPTHLIKTRGQQVTLRCSSQSGHNTVSWYQQALGQGPQFIFQYYREEENGRGNFPPRFSGLQFPNYSSELNVNALELDDSALYLCASSDRDYNSPLHFGNGTRLTVT.

The chain is built from TRBV4-3 and TRBJ2-7, with 7 bases aligning to TRBD1. The CDR3 runs 15 residues. With V trimmed by 2 bases and J by 7 bases, 11 bases remained unmatched. Germline V gene data show CDR1 as LGHNA and CDR2 as YSLEER. CDR3 DNA sequence: TGCGCCAGCAGCCAAACCACTGACAGGGTAGGTGAGCAGTACTTC. This codes for CASSQTTDRVGEQYF.

This sequence joins TRBV9 and TRBJ1-5; D ambiguous. Germline CDR1 SGDLS, CDR2 YYNGEE. The V and J ends lost 0 bases and 2 bases respectively, with 3 bases between them. The CDR3 totals 13 residues. CDR3 loop: CASSVAGNQPQHF. The CDR3 DNA reads TGTGCCAGCAGCGTAGCTGGCAATCAGCCCCAGCATTTT.

The chain employs TRBV4-1 and TRBJ2-7; the D gene is possibly TRBD1 (5 bases). Germline values: CDR1 MGHRA, CDR2 YSYEKL. This CDR3 is built from 16 residues. With 2 bases removed from V and 2 bases from J, the gap between germline ends came to 16 bases. CDR3 coding DNA: TGCGCCAGCAGCCAACAAGGGGCAGGGCCTCCCTACGAGCAGTACTTC. It encodes CASSQQGAGPPYEQYF.

The J gene is TRBJ2-1, the V gene TRBV10-3, with D possibly matching TRBD2 (6 bases). Germline assignment: CDR1 ENHRY and CDR2 SYGVKD. This CDR3 has 13 residues. V was trimmed by 3 bases and J by 5 bases, leaving 8 bases between them. CDR3 nucleotide sequence: TGTGCCATCAGTGATACTAGCCACAATGAGCAGTTCTTC. This encodes CAISDTSHNEQFF.

This chain links TRBV5-1 with TRBJ1-1; D is ambiguous. The germline CDR1 and CDR2 sequences are SGHRS and YFSETQ. V lost 2 bases, J lost 0 bases, and 8 bases lay in between. CDR3 length equals 14 residues. CDR3 DNA: TGCGCCAGCAGCTTCGGCAGTATGAACACTGAAGCTTTCTTT. Translating it yields CASSFGSMNTEAFF.

The chain uses TRBV4-3 and TRBJ2-1; D remains ambiguous. V lost 0 bases to trimming and J lost 0 bases, with 12 bases between them. Per germline, CDR1 LGHNA and CDR2 YSLEER. This CDR3 region has 17 residues. CDR3 amino acids: CASSQDSIRSSYNEQFF. The CDR3 coding sequence is TGCGCCAGCAGCCAAGATAGTATCCGGAGCTCCTACAATGAGCAGTTCTTC.

The chain uses TRBV6-5 and TRBJ1-1; D unclear. The ends were cut back, 0 bases at V and 4 bases at J, with 9 bases in the middle. The CDR3 has 14 residues. In germline, CDR1 is MNHEY, CDR2 SVGAGI. CDR3 bases: TGTGCCAGCAGTTACTCAGGGATTGCCACTGAAGCTTTCTTT. It yields the protein CASSYSGIATEAFF.

This clone showed up just a few times. CDR3 nucleotide sequence: TGTGCCAGCAGCCCGCCCTCGCGGGGATCTGGCTACACCTTC. It specifies CASSPPSRGSGYTF. V is TRBV11-2 and J is TRBJ1-2; no clear D gene. CDR1 and CDR2 from the germline V gene are SGHAT and FQNNGV. This CDR3 is built from 14 residues. V shed 5 bases and J shed 7 bases, with 17 bases lying between them.

The chain is built from TRBV2 and TRBJ2-3; D possibly corresponds to TRBD1 (7 bases). Trimming took off 5 bases at V and 4 bases at J, with 13 bases between the two ends. Germline loops: CDR1 SNHLY, CDR2 FYNNEI. The CDR3 has 14 residues. The CDR3 DNA is TGTGCCAGCAGTCGACAGGGAGGAGCAGATACGCAGTATTTT. It specifies CASSRQGGADTQYF.

The chain joins TRBV6-5 to TRBJ1-1; 9 bases fit TRBD1. V trimming: 0 bases; J trimming: 5 bases; junction bases outside the gene matches: 7. The germline CDR1 and CDR2 sequences are MNHEY and SVGAGI. This CDR3 comprises 16 residues. The chain's CDR3 is CASSYSGTGLGTEAFF. CDR3 DNA sequence: TGTGCCAGCAGTTACTCGGGGACAGGGCTGGGAACTGAAGCTTTCTTT.

The chain employs TRBV10-3 and TRBJ2-4, with D perhaps matching TRBD1 (7 bases). Germline V gene sequence: CDR1 ENHRY, CDR2 SYGVKD. V was trimmed by 3 bases and J by 9 bases, leaving 18 bases between them. This CDR3 is built from 15 residues. The CDR3, as DNA: TGTGCCATCAGTGACCCCGGGAGACAGGGAAGCATTCAGTACTTC. It yields the protein CAISDPGRQGSIQYF.

V is TRBV28 and J is TRBJ1-2; D is unclear. This CDR3 contains 11 residues. Trimming cost V 3 bases and J 8 bases, with 7 bases left between them. Germline assignment: CDR1 MDHEN and CDR2 SYDVKM. The CDR3 region has the DNA TGTGCCAGCAGTTTTCTGGGGGGCTACACCTTC. It is translated as CASSFLGGYTF.